The 15 T cell receptor beta chains presented below share a single source sample, sequenced in a study of cytomegalovirus exposure and HLA in healthy donors. The PCR used 60 Vbeta and 13 Jbeta primers. TCRdb's table, derived via immunoSEQ multiplex PCR, lists solely in-frame clones and lacks some. The sample consists of approximately 210,000 clones, approximately 79% of them appearing once. The sample taken for sequencing was PBMCs. These receptors were taken from a male donor in good health and CMV-seronegative.

This chain links TRBV5-1 with TRBJ2-7, with TRBD1 matching over 7 bases. The germline V gene has CDR1 SGHRS and CDR2 YFSETQ. The CDR3 runs 13 residues. Losses at the gene ends were 7 bases for V and 3 bases for J; bases not matched to a gene: 7. CDR3 sequence (DNA): TGCGCCAGCTCCAACAGGGGTTACTACGAGCAGTACTTC. This encodes CASSNRGYYEQYF. Using reference TRBV5-1 and TRBJ2-7 for the parts outside the CDR3, the full variable domain is KAGVTQTPRYLIKTRGQQVTLSCSPISGHRSVSWYQQTPGQGLQFLFEYFSETQRNKGNFPGRFSGRQFSNSRSEMNVSTLELGDSALYLCASSNRGYYEQYFGPGTRLTVT.

V and J are TRBV6-5 and TRBJ2-5; no reliable D call. The end of the DNA aligns better with TRBJ2-7, so the J call may be wrong. The CDR3 length is 11 residues. In germline, CDR1 is MNHEY, CDR2 SVGAGI. The CDR3 loop reads CASRSSYEQYF. CDR3 nucleotide sequence: TGTGCCAGCAGATCCTCCTACGAGCAGTACTTC.

This sequence joins TRBV5-1 and TRBJ2-7; a weak D match, TRBD2 (5 bases). With 1 base removed from V and 6 bases from J, the gap between germline ends came to 8 bases. Germline loops: CDR1 SGHRS, CDR2 YFSETQ. The CDR3 loop spans 12 amino acids. Here the CDR3 DNA reads TGCGCCAGCAGCTTGTTAGAGGGCGAGCAGTACTTC. Translation gives CASSLLEGEQYF.

The chain couples TRBV7-9 to TRBJ1-1; D call uncertain. The germline CDR1 and CDR2 sequences are SEHNR and FQNEAQ (reference sequence). The length of the CDR3 is 15 residues. Trimming took off 1 base at V and 1 base at J, with 10 bases between the two ends. CDR3 sequence: CASSLELRGNTEAFF. CDR3 bases: TGTGCCAGCAGCTTAGAACTACGGGGGAACACTGAAGCTTTCTTT. Filled out from reference TRBV7-9 and TRBJ1-1, the complete variable domain reads DTGVSQNPRHKITKRGQNVTFRCDPISEHNRLYWYRQTLGQGPEFLTYFQNEAQLEKSRLLSDRFSAERPKGSFSTLEIQRTEQGDSAMYLCASSLELRGNTEAFFGQGTRLTVV.

The rearrangement joins TRBV10-3 to TRBJ1-6; D might be TRBD1 (5 bases). The V gene lost 7 bases and the J gene lost 7 bases, with 11 bases spanning the gap. Germline V gene data show CDR1 as ENHRY and CDR2 as SYGVKD. The CDR3 has 13 residues. This CDR3 is CAIKGVPNSPLHF. For the CDR3, the DNA is TGTGCCATCAAAGGGGTCCCAAATTCACCCCTCCACTTT.

The chain is built from TRBV9 and TRBJ1-1; 9 bases align to TRBD1. V gave up 3 bases and J gave up 4 bases; unmatched junction bases: 7. The CDR3 has 15 amino acids. Per germline, CDR1 SGDLS and CDR2 YYNGEE. The CDR3 here is CASSAKDRGTTEAFF. The CDR3 bases are TGTGCCAGCAGCGCAAAGGACAGGGGAACCACTGAAGCTTTCTTT.

The J gene is TRBJ2-7, the V gene TRBV9, with 8 positions matching TRBD2. Germline lookup yields CDR1 SGDLS and CDR2 YYNGEE. The CDR3 has 15 residues. The V and J ends lost 0 bases and 4 bases, in that order; junction bases with no gene match: 6. CDR3 nucleotide sequence: TGTGCCAGCAGCGTAGGAGGTAGCGGGAATTACGAGCAGTACTTC. It translates to CASSVGGSGNYEQYF.

The rearrangement links TRBV7-2 to TRBJ1-2; 7 bases are a match to TRBD1. Trimming took 3 bases from V and 6 from J; bases not matched to a gene: 7. This CDR3 has 14 residues. CDR1 is SGHTA, CDR2 FQGNSA, per germline. CDR3 in DNA: TGTGCCAGCAGCTTGGGACAGACGAACCATGGCTACACCTTC. Residues: CASSLGQTNHGYTF.

V is TRBV9 and J is TRBJ1-2; 7 bases are shared with TRBD1. In germline, CDR1 is SGDLS, CDR2 YYNGEE. CDR3 length equals 13 residues. The V segment lost 0 bases and the J segment 4 bases; nucleotides outside the gene matches: 0. CDR3 DNA: TGTGCCAGCAGCGTAGGGACAGGCTATGGCTACACCTTC. Protein product: CASSVGTGYGYTF.

This clone showed up just once. V and J are TRBV4-3 and TRBJ2-2, with TRBD2 matching 10 bases. V was pared by 2 bases and J by 1 base, with 10 bases of the junction left unmatched. The CDR3 length is 19 residues. Germline V gene data show CDR1 as LGHNA and CDR2 as YSLEER. CDR3 protein: CASSQNTGTSEWNTGELFF. For the CDR3, the DNA is TGCGCCAGCAGCCAAAACACCGGGACTAGCGAATGGAACACCGGGGAGCTGTTTTTT.

The V and J genes are TRBV30 and TRBJ1-4; perhaps TRBD1 as D (6 bases). Trimming removed 1 base from V and 3 bases from J, with 12 bases in between. The CDR3 covers 15 residues. Germline CDR1 reads GTSNPN; CDR2 reads SVGIG (reference sequence). The CDR3 region has the DNA TGTGCCTGGAGTGGATACAGGGTAGCTAATGAAAAACTGTTTTTT. Protein sequence: CAWSGYRVANEKLFF.

The V and J genes are TRBV7-9 and TRBJ2-7; 7 nucleotides agree with TRBD2. Losses at the gene ends were 5 bases for V and 3 bases for J; bases not matched to a gene: 13. Germline lookup yields CDR1 SEHNR and CDR2 FQNEAQ (reference sequence). CDR3 length: 16 amino acids. Written as DNA, the CDR3 is TGTGCCAGCAGCCTGCCGGGGACTATCAGTGGCTACGAGCAGTACTTC. It codes for CASSLPGTISGYEQYF.

The V call is TRBV30, the J call TRBJ1-1; unclear D gene. The germline gives CDR1 GTSNPN, CDR2 SVGIG (reference sequence). CDR3 length: 13 amino acids. The V end was cut by 2 bases, the J end by 0 bases, with 7 bases between. For the CDR3, the DNA is TGTGCCTGGAGTCCGGGGATGAACACTGAAGCTTTCTTT. Its translation is CAWSPGMNTEAFF.

The rearrangement links TRBV4-3 to TRBJ2-4, with a weak D call TRBD1 (6 bases). The CDR3 runs 15 residues. V was clipped by 2 bases and J by 7 bases, with 15 bases between them. Per the germline V gene, CDR1 is LGHNA and CDR2 is YSLEER. CDR3 protein: CASSQILGQGNIQYF. For the CDR3, the DNA is TGCGCCAGCAGCCAAATATTGGGACAAGGTAACATTCAGTACTTC.

The chain couples TRBV19 to TRBJ2-1; TRBD2 matches at 13 bases. The CDR3 loop spans 17 amino acids. Germline trimming cut 5 bases from V and 0 bases from J; bases unmatched to any gene: 4. CDR1 and CDR2 (germline): LNHDA, SQIVND (reference sequence). This CDR3 reads CASSSWTSGSSYNEQFF. CDR3 coding DNA: TGTGCCAGTAGTTCCTGGACTAGCGGGAGCTCCTACAATGAGCAGTTCTTC.